A single sample is the source of the 29 T cell receptor beta chains below, sequenced in a study of technical replicates of blood from a handful of donors. The table came from immunoSEQ multiplex PCR; TCRdb's copy has only in-frame clones and leaves some out. This table holds tens of thousands of clones, around nine tenths found once. The material sequenced was T cells isolated from PBMCs. The receptors come from a human donor in good health.

In its sample, this clone ranks as medium-sized. The chain uses TRBV9 and TRBJ1-2; D gene uncertain. The CDR3 extends over 16 amino acids. The germline gives CDR1 SGDLS, CDR2 YYNGEE. V lost 0 bases to trimming and J lost 5 bases, with 17 bases between them. The CDR3 nucleotides read TGTGCCAGCAGCGTAGAGACTAGGGCAGGCGGATATGGCTACACCTTC. This codes for CASSVETRAGGYGYTF.

The V gene is TRBV11-3, the J gene TRBJ2-2; D unclear. The CDR3 has 16 residues. Germline assignment: CDR1 SGHNT and CDR2 YENEEA. V lost 3 bases, J lost 7 bases, and 18 bases lay in between. CDR3 amino acids: CASSFRHLDTGGELFF. The CDR3 nucleotides are TGTGCCAGCAGCTTTCGGCATTTGGATACGGGCGGGGAGCTGTTTTTT.

The genes are TRBV2 and TRBJ2-2; D is undetermined. CDR3 length equals 11 residues. V lost 10 bases to trimming and J lost 6 bases, with 9 bases between them. The germline V gene encodes CDR1 SNHLY and CDR2 FYNNEI. Here the CDR3 reads CAIAVPGELFF. CDR3 bases: TGTGCCATCGCAGTCCCCGGGGAGCTGTTTTTT.

CDR3 DNA sequence: TGTGCCAGCAGTAATTTTGGAGATCCCCATCCGGCAGAAGCTTTCTTT. Protein sequence: CASSNFGDPHPAEAFF. The rearrangement joins TRBV27 to TRBJ1-1; D gene unclear. The ends were cut back, 5 bases at V and 8 bases at J, with 24 bases in the middle. Per the germline V gene, CDR1 is MNHEY and CDR2 is SMNVEV (reference sequence). The CDR3 loop spans 16 amino acids.

This chain links TRBV7-2 with TRBJ2-7; D unresolved. The CDR3 has 12 amino acids. The germline CDR1 and CDR2 sequences are SGHTA and FQGNSA. Trimming shortened V by 4 bases and J by 1 base, and 5 bases separated the two germline ends. CDR3 in DNA: TGTGCCAGCAGCTACACATCCTACGAGCAGTACTTC. Protein sequence: CASSYTSYEQYF.

This clone was seen a handful of times. The V and J genes are TRBV5-3 and TRBJ1-5; no clear D gene. TRBV5-3 qualifies as an ORF whose function is uncertain. With 4 bases removed from V and 10 bases from J, the gap between germline ends came to 12 bases. This CDR3 has 12 residues. CDR3 residues: CARSSRGSPQHF. The CDR3 DNA reads TGTGCCAGAAGCAGCCGTGGGAGCCCCCAGCATTTT.

The chain has TRBV19 and TRBJ2-6; D is unclear. The CDR3 runs 15 residues. The germline CDR1 and CDR2 sequences are LNHDA and SQIVND (reference sequence). With 3 bases removed from V and 0 bases from J, the gap between germline ends came to 6 bases. This chain's CDR3 is CASSISFSGANVLTF. CDR3 sequence (DNA): TGTGCCAGTAGTATTTCCTTCTCTGGGGCCAACGTCCTGACTTTC.

This sequence joins TRBV7-3 and TRBJ1-5, with D possibly being TRBD1 (5 bases). V lost 5 bases and J lost 7, with 12 bases in between. Per germline, CDR1 SGHTA and CDR2 FQGTGA. The CDR3 extends over 13 amino acids. The CDR3 here is CASSPTGGQPQHF. The CDR3 DNA is TGTGCCAGCAGCCCGACGGGGGGGCAGCCCCAGCATTTT.

The chain recombines TRBV6-1 with TRBJ2-6; D unresolved. Trimming removed 7 bases from V and 0 bases from J, with 7 bases in between. The CDR3 has 14 amino acids. Germline V gives CDR1 MNHNS, CDR2 SASEGT. In DNA, the CDR3 is TGTGCCAGCACTAGGAGCTCTGGGGCCAACGTCCTGACTTTC. Translation: CASTRSSGANVLTF.

The genes are TRBV25-1 and TRBJ2-7; D might be TRBD1 (5 bases). The CDR3 has 14 amino acids. Trimming removed 0 bases at V and 2 bases at J, with 8 bases between. Germline loops: CDR1 MGHDK, CDR2 SYGVNS. The CDR3 bases are TGTGCCAGCAGTGAATATAGGGGCCCCTACGAGCAGTACTTC. Amino acid sequence: CASSEYRGPYEQYF.

This sequence joins TRBV28 and TRBJ1-1; a possible D gene is TRBD1 (5 bases). Trimming took off 6 bases at V and 7 bases at J, with 24 bases between the two ends. CDR1 and CDR2 from the germline V gene are MDHEN and SYDVKM. The CDR3 is 16 residues long. This CDR3 reads CASSPESMTATLEAFF. CDR3 bases: TGTGCCAGCAGCCCTGAAAGTATGACAGCCACTCTTGAAGCTTTCTTT.

The V and J genes are TRBV7-6 and TRBJ1-5; D not certain. Trimming removed 7 bases at V and 0 bases at J, with 13 bases between. CDR1 and CDR2 (germline): SGHVS, FNYEAQ. CDR3 length: 15 residues. The CDR3: CASTLGPYSNQPQHF. The CDR3 bases are TGTGCCAGCACACTAGGGCCCTATAGCAATCAGCCCCAGCATTTT.

CDR3 DNA: TGTGCCAGCAGCTTGGTCCCCTACGTCGAGCAGTACTTC. Translating gives CASSLVPYVEQYF. The chain is built from TRBV5-5 and TRBJ2-7, with D unclear. Germline CDR1 reads SGHKS; CDR2 reads YYEKEE (reference sequence). This CDR3 spans 13 amino acids. V lost 0 bases, J lost 6 bases, and 10 bases lay in between.

In DNA form, the CDR3 reads TGTGCCAGCAGCTTAGATCCCGGGGAAGGAAACACCATATATTTT. It specifies CASSLDPGEGNTIYF. This chain links TRBV11-2 with TRBJ1-3, with D uncertain. CDR1 is SGHAT, CDR2 FQNNGV, per germline. This CDR3 region has 15 residues. The germline V and J ends were trimmed by 0 bases and 4 bases, with 10 bases remaining between them.

The chain combines TRBV23-1 with TRBJ2-1; 8 bases map to TRBD1. TRBV23-1 is treated as an ORF (open reading frame) with a function not yet certain. Unmatched junction bases numbered 6, after V lost 6 bases and J lost 2 bases. This CDR3 region has 15 residues. The CDR3 sequence is CASRTKTGAYNEQFF. In DNA form, the CDR3 reads TGCGCCAGCAGAACAAAGACAGGGGCCTACAATGAGCAGTTCTTC.

This clone was seen ten or more times. CDR3 nucleotide sequence: TGTGCCTGGAATAGCGGGAGGGCCCGGGAGCAGTTCTTC. Encoded protein: CAWNSGRAREQFF. The chain recombines TRBV30 with TRBJ2-1, with TRBD2 matching 11 bases. This CDR3 has 13 residues. J was trimmed by 10 bases and V by 4 bases; bases with no gene match: 6. CDR1 GTSNPN and CDR2 SVGIG come from the germline V gene (reference sequence).

The chain employs TRBV5-1 and TRBJ2-2, with a tentative D call TRBD2 (8 bases). The CDR3 has 16 residues. Germline CDR1 and CDR2: SGHRS and YFSETQ. Deletions cut 2 bases from V and 6 bases from J, with 17 bases between. The CDR3: CASSLQGKRESGELFF. In DNA, the CDR3 is TGCGCCAGCAGCTTACAGGGGAAGCGGGAGTCCGGGGAGCTGTTTTTT.

The chain employs TRBV19 and TRBJ2-3, with 10 bases that match TRBD2. This CDR3 region has 15 residues. Germline V gives CDR1 LNHDA, CDR2 SQIVND (reference sequence). Germline trimming cut 7 bases from V and 0 bases from J; bases unmatched to any gene: 4. The CDR3: CASIDSGRSTDTQYF. Written as DNA, the CDR3 is TGTGCCAGTATCGATAGCGGGAGGAGCACAGATACGCAGTATTTT.

In nucleotides, the CDR3 is TGTGCCAGCAGTTTATCCCCACTAAGGCAGTTCCCTATGGTGGAGACCCAGTACTTC. Translated: CASSLSPLRQFPMVETQYF. This chain connects TRBV28 to TRBJ2-5; D not certain. CDR1 MDHEN and CDR2 SYDVKM come from the germline V gene. This CDR3 is built from 19 residues. Trimming took off 1 base at V and 5 bases at J, with 26 bases between the two ends.

This clone was recorded a few times. J is TRBJ1-1 and V is TRBV12-5, with TRBD1 identical over 7 bases. The CDR3 has 12 residues. In germline, CDR1 is LGHNT, CDR2 FRNRAP. V gave up 8 bases and J gave up 1 base; unmatched junction bases: 1. The DNA of the CDR3 is TGTGCTAGTAGACAGGGGAACACTGAAGCTTTCTTT. Its translation: CASRQGNTEAFF.

The V gene is TRBV5-1, the J gene TRBJ2-1; D unresolved. Trimming took off 2 bases at V and 5 bases at J, with 11 bases between the two ends. The CDR3 contains 14 residues. Germline V gene data show CDR1 as SGHRS and CDR2 as YFSETQ. DNA of the CDR3: TGCGCCAGCAGCTTCTTTGAGGATAACAATGAGCAGTTCTTC. Protein product: CASSFFEDNNEQFF.

The rearrangement joins TRBV27 to TRBJ2-2; D ambiguous. V lost 10 bases to trimming and J lost 6 bases, with 15 bases between them. Germline V gene lookup returns CDR1 MNHEY and CDR2 SMNVEV (reference sequence). This CDR3 has 13 residues. The CDR3 loop reads CAIPHRVPGELFF. In nucleotides, the CDR3 is TGTGCCATACCCCACAGAGTCCCCGGGGAGCTGTTTTTT.

J is TRBJ1-5 and V is TRBV7-2, with 8 bases matching TRBD1. CDR1 SGHTA and CDR2 FQGNSA come from the germline V gene. Trimming removed 0 bases from V and 7 bases from J; junction bases left unmatched: 8. The CDR3 has 16 residues. CDR3 amino acids: CASSLAQGAVGQPQHF. CDR3 in DNA: TGTGCCAGCAGCTTAGCCCAGGGGGCAGTAGGGCAGCCCCAGCATTTT.

The chain joins TRBV10-3 to TRBJ2-7; D ambiguous. The V end lost 2 bases, the J end lost 2 bases, and 19 bases lay between the germline ends. Germline-derived CDR1 and CDR2 are ENHRY and SYGVKD. CDR3 length: 17 amino acids. CDR3 bases: TGTGCCATCAGTGAGAATAGGCCGAGAGGTAGTCCCTACGAGCAGTACTTC. The encoded protein is CAISENRPRGSPYEQYF.

This clone was counted only a few times. The genes are TRBV28 and TRBJ2-1; a weak D match, TRBD1 (6 bases). The CDR3 extends over 17 amino acids. Germline V gene sequence: CDR1 MDHEN, CDR2 SYDVKM. The V gene lost 6 bases and the J gene lost 0 bases, with 18 bases spanning the gap. CDR3 protein: CASRPLRDKYSYNEQFF. DNA for the CDR3: TGTGCCAGCAGACCTCTCCGGGACAAATACTCCTACAATGAGCAGTTCTTC. The entire variable domain, with the rest obtained from reference TRBV28 and TRBJ2-1, is as follows: DVKVTQSSRYLVKRTGEKVFLECVQDMDHENMFWYRQDPGLGLRLIYFSYDVKMKEKGDIPEGYSVSREKKERFSLILESASTNQTSMYLCASRPLRDKYSYNEQFFGPGTRLTVL.

About this clone itself: Other DNA sequences in the same sample also yield this CDR3. J is TRBJ2-1 and V is TRBV7-3; D is undetermined. V was shortened by 6 bases and J by 6 bases, with 9 bases between the two germline ends. The germline CDR1 and CDR2 sequences are SGHTA and FQGTGA. The CDR3 is made up of 12 amino acids. As DNA, the CDR3 is TGTGCCAGCAGTAGTAACAGCAATGAGCAGTTCTTC. Translation: CASSSNSNEQFF.

The V call is TRBV6-1, the J call TRBJ2-7; D might be TRBD1 (5 bases). Germline V gene sequence: CDR1 MNHNS, CDR2 SASEGT. The CDR3 sequence is 12 residues long. Trimming stripped 4 bases from V and 3 bases from J, with 7 bases between. The CDR3 bases are TGTGCCAGCAGTGGAAGGGGCTACGAGCAGTACTTC. Residues: CASSGRGYEQYF.

In this sample, this clone turned up once. The genes are TRBV7-2 and TRBJ1-3; D possibly corresponds to TRBD1 (5 bases). V dropped 5 bases and J dropped 1 base, with 12 bases sitting between them. The CDR3 runs 15 residues. Germline CDR1 is SGHTA and CDR2 is FQGNSA. CDR3 nucleotide sequence: TGTGCCAGCAGCGTAACCGCAGGGTCTGGAAACACCATATATTTT. It encodes CASSVTAGSGNTIYF.

The V call is TRBV19, the J call TRBJ2-2, with D tentatively TRBD2 (6 bases). Trimming stripped 7 bases from V and 0 bases from J, with 15 bases between. Germline loops: CDR1 LNHDA, CDR2 SQIVND (reference sequence). The CDR3 covers 16 residues. The CDR3 loop reads CASNPSGVANTGELFF. The CDR3 bases are TGTGCCAGTAACCCATCGGGAGTAGCGAACACCGGGGAGCTGTTTTTT.